These 22 T cell receptor beta chains originate from one sample sequenced in a study of quantifying T cell responses using KT2 cells. Study details: TCR alpha and beta constant-region primers primed reverse transcription of RNA.

An oligo carrying a UMI was ligated to the cDNA 3' end. An equimolar mix of RC1.1 and RC1.2 primed the beta chain across TRBC1 and TRBC2. TCRdb independently ran MiXCR on the UMI-ligation and nested PCR reads; one entry per CDR3 protein. Here the sample spans approximately 50,000 distinct CDR3 sequences, roughly 12% being singletons. Sequencing was performed on PBMCs spiked with cells of the T cell clone KT2. The receptors shown here come from a human donor.

In its sample, this clonotype was seen many times. J is TRBJ1-2 and V is TRBV6-5; 8 bases match TRBD1. Germline loops: CDR1 MNHEY, CDR2 SVGAGI. This CDR3 comprises 16 residues. J was trimmed by 6 bases and V by 0 bases; bases with no gene match: 9. The CDR3: CASSYSISGGNNGYTF. DNA of the CDR3: TGTGCCAGCAGTTACTCGATATCAGGGGGCAATAATGGCTACACCTTC.

This clonotype appeared a few times. V is TRBV7-9 and J is TRBJ1-1; tentative D call: TRBD1 (5 bases). V lost 2 bases and J 6 bases, leaving 10 bases between the germline ends. The CDR3 covers 13 residues. CDR1 is SEHNR and CDR2 is FQNEAQ in the germline V gene (reference sequence). The DNA for the CDR3 is TGTGCCAGCAGCTTATCACAGGAGTCTGAAGCTTTCTTT. Amino acid sequence: CASSLSQESEAFF.

There are a few counts of this clonotype. The V and J genes are TRBV5-4 and TRBJ1-5; no reliable D call. CDR3 size: 15 residues. The germline V and J ends were trimmed by 3 bases and 0 bases, with 10 bases remaining between them. Germline assignment: CDR1 SGHNT and CDR2 YYREEE (reference sequence). The CDR3 coding sequence is TGTGCCAGCAGCTCGGAACCTTATAGCAATCAGCCCCAGCATTTT. Its protein is CASSSEPYSNQPQHF. The full variable domain, its missing parts supplied by reference TRBV5-4 and TRBJ1-5, is ETGVTQSPTHLIKTRGQQVTLRCSSQSGHNTVSWYQQALGQGPQFIFQYYREEENGRGNFPPRFSGLQFPNYSSELNVNALELDDSALYLCASSSEPYSNQPQHFGDGTRLSIL.

The chain joins TRBV5-6 to TRBJ2-4; D not resolved. Germline V gene lookup returns CDR1 SGHDT and CDR2 YYEEEE. The CDR3 length is 14 residues. Trimming removed 2 bases from V and 0 bases from J, with 6 bases in between. The CDR3 spells CASSFTGAKNIQYF. Written as DNA, the CDR3 is TGTGCCAGCAGCTTTACCGGAGCCAAAAACATTCAGTACTTC.

In its sample, this clonotype was seen many times. V usage is TRBV20-1 and J usage is TRBJ1-5; D unclear. The ends were cut back, 5 bases at V and 3 bases at J, with 14 bases in the middle. CDR3 length: 14 amino acids. The germline V gene encodes CDR1 DFQATT and CDR2 SNEGSKA (reference sequence). The CDR3 region has the DNA TGCAGTGCTGGCCCCCGCAGCCCCAATCAGCCCCAGCATTTT. It translates to CSAGPRSPNQPQHF.

The chain has TRBV6-6 and TRBJ2-3; TRBD2 might be the D (6 bases). Germline loops: CDR1 MNHNY, CDR2 SVGAGI (reference sequence). Deletions cut 5 bases from V and 3 bases from J, with 18 bases between. The CDR3 runs 16 residues. CDR3 DNA: TGTGCCAGCAGTCCTACGACTAGTCGTAGGACAGATACGCAGTATTTT. Encoded protein: CASSPTTSRRTDTQYF.

This rearrangement joins TRBV7-2 to TRBJ1-2; 9 bases align to TRBD1. CDR3 size: 14 residues. CDR1 and CDR2 (germline): SGHTA, FQGNSA. J lost 4 bases, V lost 4 bases, and 4 bases had no gene match. For the CDR3, the DNA is TGTGCCAGCAGCTCTCACAGGGGGCCCTATGGCTACACCTTC. This translates into CASSSHRGPYGYTF.

A single count supports this clonotype. This sequence joins TRBV12-3 or TRBV12-4 and TRBJ1-6; D is uncertain. CDR3 size: 13 residues. Trimming cost V 5 bases and J 6 bases, with 8 bases left between them. CDR3 coding DNA: TGTGCCAGCAGTCCCCGAACTAATTCACCCCTCCACTTT. This gives the protein CASSPRTNSPLHF.

This clonotype was recorded a few times. The gene calls are TRBV7-9 and TRBJ1-6; D remains unclear. The CDR3 contains 13 residues. Per the germline V gene, CDR1 is SEHNR and CDR2 is FQNEAQ (reference sequence). Trimming took 8 bases from V and 9 from J, leaving 14 bases between them. CDR3 DNA sequence: TGTGCCAGCCGCAAAGACCGTGGTTCACCCCTCCACTTT. Its translation is CASRKDRGSPLHF.

The chain carries TRBV28 and TRBJ2-7; no definite D call. CDR3 length: 14 amino acids. Trimming took off 6 bases at V and 0 bases at J, with 12 bases between the two ends. The germline CDR1 and CDR2 sequences are MDHEN and SYDVKM. CDR3 sequence reads: CASSLTGLSYEQYF. The CDR3, as DNA: TGTGCCAGCAGCCTAACGGGCCTCTCCTACGAGCAGTACTTC.

This clonotype occurred many times. The genes are TRBV28 and TRBJ2-1; no reliable D call. Germline CDR1 reads MDHEN; CDR2 reads SYDVKM. The V gene lost 5 bases and the J gene lost 4 bases, with 21 bases spanning the gap. This CDR3 is built from 17 residues. DNA for the CDR3: TGTGCCAGCAGTCCCCCCCCACAAGGCCTAGGATACAATGAGCAGTTCTTC. This codes for CASSPPPQGLGYNEQFF.

The rearrangement joins TRBV6-1 to TRBJ1-6; D remains unclear. V was trimmed by 3 bases and J by 10 bases, leaving 16 bases between them. This CDR3 is built from 15 residues. Germline V gene sequence: CDR1 MNHNS, CDR2 SASEGT. The CDR3 here is CASSETAKAGSPLHF. The CDR3 DNA reads as TGTGCCAGCAGTGAGACGGCAAAGGCTGGCTCACCCCTCCACTTT.

The table lists this clonotype with a few counts. This chain uses TRBV9 with TRBJ2-1; 9 positions agree with TRBD1. The germline V gene encodes CDR1 SGDLS and CDR2 YYNGEE. Germline trimming cut 2 bases from V and 5 bases from J; bases unmatched to any gene: 5. The CDR3 sequence is 15 residues long. CDR3 nucleotide sequence: TGTGCCAGCAGCGTCCGGACAGGGGTGAACAATGAGCAGTTCTTC. Encoded protein: CASSVRTGVNNEQFF.

J is TRBJ2-2 and V is TRBV7-3; D may be TRBD1 (6 bases). V lost 5 bases, J lost 3 bases, and 16 bases lay in between. There are 16 residues in the CDR3. Germline V gene lookup returns CDR1 SGHTA and CDR2 FQGTGA. The CDR3 loop is CASSPGQTRDTGELFF. CDR3 bases: TGTGCCAGCAGCCCCGGACAGACTCGAGACACCGGGGAGCTGTTTTTT.

This rearrangement joins TRBV3-1 to TRBJ2-5; the D call may be TRBD1 or TRBD2 (5 bases each). The V end was cut by 4 bases, the J end by 5 bases, with 14 bases between. Germline V gene lookup returns CDR1 LGHDT and CDR2 YNNKEL (reference sequence). The length of the CDR3 is 14 residues. The CDR3 region is CASSPQTWGETQYF. The CDR3 region has the DNA TGTGCCAGCAGCCCCCAAACTTGGGGGGAGACCCAGTACTTC.

CDR3 protein: CASSMGGPHNEQFF. The CDR3 DNA follows: TGTGCCAGTAGTATGGGGGGTCCCCACAATGAGCAGTTCTTC. The chain recombines TRBV19 with TRBJ2-1, with TRBD2 as a possible D gene (6 bases). Trimming pared 3 bases from V and 5 bases from J, leaving 11 bases between. The CDR3 sequence is 14 residues long. The germline CDR1 and CDR2 sequences are LNHDA and SQIVND (reference sequence).

This sequence joins TRBV14 and TRBJ2-5; D remains unclear. Per germline, CDR1 SGHDN and CDR2 FVKESK. CDR3 length: 12 residues. Deletions cut 5 bases from V and 0 bases from J, with 4 bases between. CDR3 in DNA: TGTGCCAGCAGCATGTACCAAGAGACCCAGTACTTC. Its protein product is CASSMYQETQYF.

This clonotype has a handful of counts. The chain is built from TRBV9 and TRBJ1-1; weak D call: TRBD1 (5 bases). Germline CDR1 is SGDLS and CDR2 is YYNGEE. CDR3 size: 14 residues. Trimming cost V 0 bases and J 5 bases, with 11 bases left between them. CDR3 coding DNA: TGTGCCAGCAGCGTAGAGGGACGGGGGACTGAAGCTTTCTTT. It encodes CASSVEGRGTEAFF.

The chain uses TRBV7-2 and TRBJ1-5; no firm D call. V lost 3 bases and J 4 bases, leaving 10 bases between the germline ends. CDR3 size: 14 residues. Germline-derived CDR1 and CDR2 are SGHTA and FQGNSA. The CDR3 DNA follows: TGTGCCAGCAGCTTCGCGGGAGGGAATCAGCCCCAGCATTTT. It encodes CASSFAGGNQPQHF.

This chain links TRBV6-5 with TRBJ2-7; 7 nucleotides agree with TRBD1. This CDR3 has 11 residues. Germline trimming cut 7 bases from V and 6 bases from J; bases unmatched to any gene: 3. The germline CDR1 and CDR2 sequences are MNHEY and SVGAGI. Here the CDR3 DNA reads TGTGCCAGCAAGGACAGGAGCGAGCAGTACTTC. Translating gives CASKDRSEQYF.

The chain combines TRBV14 with TRBJ2-3; D is perhaps TRBD2 (6 bases). Germline CDR1 and CDR2: SGHDN and FVKESK. V dropped 0 bases and J dropped 0 bases, with 13 bases sitting between them. The CDR3 sequence is 17 residues long. The CDR3: CASSQDRRLVSTDTQYF. DNA of the CDR3: TGTGCCAGCAGCCAAGATCGGAGACTAGTGAGCACAGATACGCAGTATTTT.

CDR3 protein: CASSPDRGLVGSNQPQHF. CDR3 bases: TGTGCCAGCAGCCCTGACAGGGGTCTGGTTGGGAGCAATCAGCCCCAGCATTTT. V gene TRBV21-1 combines with J gene TRBJ1-5; the table's TRBD1 call for D was not verified on the DNA. TRBV21-1 is a known pseudogene. The CDR3 length is 18 residues.